This TCR beta chain stems from a study of blood T cell repertoires in COVID-19. On the study more broadly: Samples representing acute and convalescent COVID-19 were sourced from the United States, Italy and Spain.

Per the germline V gene, CDR1 is SGHRS and CDR2 is YFSETQ. The CDR3 has 15 amino acids. Trimming took 2 bases from V and 2 from J; bases not matched to a gene: 6. The data were produced by immunoSEQ multiplex PCR, yet TCRdb's version contains in-frame clones alone and is incomplete. This sample has tens of thousands of clones, with 55% to 80% found just once. The sequence derives from an older woman in a cohort sampled during active or convalescent COVID-19. This chain links TRBV5-1 with TRBJ1-2, with TRBD1 identical over 7 bases. The sample taken for sequencing was peripheral blood. CDR3 DNA sequence: TGCGCCAGCAGCTTACAGGGACAGTCCAACTATGGCTACACCTTC. Its translation: CASSLQGQSNYGYTF.